The 27 T cell receptor beta chains below were found in one sample sequenced in a study of OX40 agonist ivuxolimab in advanced cancers. Assay used: immunoSEQ multiplex PCR; TCRdb lists only in-frame clones, some missing. Here the sample spans about 62,000 clones, roughly 90% being singletons. The sequenced sample was CD4+ or CD8+ T cells sorted from blood, obtained in a trial of the OX40 agonist ivuxolimab. All receptors come from an adult with an advanced solid tumor such as melanoma, head and neck, liver or kidney cancer.

Turning to this clone: One junction end disagrees with the germline gene, perhaps due to a read error. The rearrangement uses TRBV11-3 and TRBJ2-6; tentative D call: TRBD1 (5 bases). From germline, CDR1 is SGHNT and CDR2 YENEEA. CDR3 length: 15 residues. The CDR3 DNA is TGTGCCAGCAGCTTAAGAACCGTAGGGGCCAGCGTCCTGACTTTC. Translation: CASSLRTVGASVLTF.

The rearrangement joins TRBV7-3 to TRBJ1-1; D call uncertain. This CDR3 has 13 amino acids. Trimming pared 5 bases from V and 1 base from J, leaving 8 bases between. CDR1 is SGHTA and CDR2 is FQGTGA in the germline V gene. The CDR3 here is CASSQLGNTEAFF. DNA of the CDR3: TGTGCCAGCAGCCAATTGGGGAACACTGAAGCTTTCTTT.

The chain couples TRBV2 to TRBJ2-7; 7 bases fit TRBD2. CDR3 length equals 16 residues. The V gene's germline CDR1 is SNHLY and CDR2 FYNNEI. Trimming took 6 bases from V and 0 from J; bases not matched to a gene: 11. The CDR3 nucleotides are TGTGCCAGCAGGGTCCCGGGGGACTACGTCTCCTACGAGCAGTACTTC. It yields the protein CASRVPGDYVSYEQYF.

The V call is TRBV30, the J call TRBJ2-7; D gene unclear. This CDR3 is 13 amino acids long. CDR1 is GTSNPN, CDR2 SVGIG, per germline (reference sequence). With 3 bases removed from V and 2 bases from J, the gap between germline ends came to 11 bases. This CDR3 is CAWSLSRTYEQYF. As DNA, the CDR3 is TGTGCCTGGAGCCTCAGCCGGACCTACGAGCAGTACTTC.

This chain connects TRBV7-2 to TRBJ2-1, with D maybe TRBD2 (6 bases). V was trimmed by 3 bases and J by 0 bases, leaving 12 bases between them. The CDR3 extends over 16 amino acids. Germline CDR1 SGHTA, CDR2 FQGNSA. The CDR3 is CASSFSHGSSYNEQFF. For the CDR3, the DNA is TGTGCCAGCAGCTTCAGTCACGGGAGCTCCTACAATGAGCAGTTCTTC.

The chain carries TRBV4-2 and TRBJ2-3, with 12 nucleotides matching TRBD2. Germline values: CDR1 LGHNA, CDR2 YNFKEQ. The CDR3 spans 18 residues. With V trimmed by 3 bases and J by 3 bases, 10 bases remained unmatched. The DNA for the CDR3 is TGTGCCAGCAGCCAGACTAGCGGGGGCGGGCGTTTTACAGATACGCAGTATTTT. Translating gives CASSQTSGGGRFTDTQYF.

The chain recombines TRBV7-3 with TRBJ2-3, with D perhaps matching TRBD1 (6 bases). Trimming pared 4 bases from V and 6 bases from J, leaving 11 bases between. Per the germline V gene, CDR1 is SGHTA and CDR2 is FQGTGA. The CDR3 totals 13 residues. The CDR3 bases are TGTGCCAGCAGCTCGCGGACAGTCGATACGCAGTATTTT. Translating it yields CASSSRTVDTQYF.

The rearrangement uses TRBV6-5 and TRBJ2-1; D is unresolved. Germline V gene sequence: CDR1 MNHEY, CDR2 SVGAGI. V was trimmed by 6 bases and J by 3 bases, leaving 9 bases between them. This CDR3 contains 13 residues. The CDR3 DNA sequence: TGTGCCAGCAGCTTGGAAGGCTACAATGAGCAGTTCTTC. Protein product: CASSLEGYNEQFF.

This clone was seen only once. This sequence joins TRBV12-5 and TRBJ2-5; 7 bases fit TRBD2. V was pared by 2 bases and J by 5 bases, with 11 bases of the junction left unmatched. This CDR3 is 16 amino acids long. CDR1 LGHNT and CDR2 FRNRAP come from the germline V gene. The CDR3 DNA reads as TGTGCTAGTGGTTTGATGGCGGGGGAACTTTCGGAGACCCAGTACTTC. Amino acids: CASGLMAGELSETQYF.

CDR3 amino acids: CASSFGQGTVASPLHF. The CDR3 DNA reads TGTGCCAGCAGTTTTGGACAGGGAACGGTAGCCTCACCCCTCCACTTT. The gene calls are TRBV27 and TRBJ1-6, with 8 bases identical to TRBD1. The V and J ends lost 3 bases and 10 bases, in that order; junction bases with no gene match: 11. Germline V gene sequence: CDR1 MNHEY, CDR2 SMNVEV (reference sequence). CDR3 size: 16 residues.

The J gene is TRBJ2-5, the V gene TRBV2; D tentatively fits TRBD1 or TRBD2 (5 bases each). CDR1 and CDR2 (germline): SNHLY, FYNNEI. CDR3 size: 15 residues. Trimming took 1 base from V and 6 from J, leaving 15 bases between them. The CDR3 is CASSEGGPQGQTQYF. CDR3 nucleotides: TGTGCCAGCAGTGAAGGGGGACCCCAAGGGCAGACCCAGTACTTC.

V is TRBV30 and J is TRBJ2-7, with D maybe TRBD1 (5 bases). V was shortened by 5 bases and J by 0 bases, with 14 bases between the two germline ends. CDR3 size: 14 residues. Germline values: CDR1 GTSNPN, CDR2 SVGIG (reference sequence). CDR3 coding DNA: TGTGCCTGGGGGCGACAGCCTATCTCCTACGAGCAGTACTTC. Translating it yields CAWGRQPISYEQYF.

V gene TRBV6-6 combines with J gene TRBJ1-2, with D unclear. Germline assignment: CDR1 MNHNY and CDR2 SVGAGI (reference sequence). The V gene lost 0 bases and the J gene lost 1 base, with 6 bases spanning the gap. This CDR3 contains 14 residues. CDR3 in amino acids: CASSYSANNYGYTF. The CDR3 bases are TGTGCCAGCAGTTACTCGGCGAATAACTATGGCTACACCTTC.

The chain joins TRBV7-2 to TRBJ1-3; D not certain. This CDR3 has 12 residues. CDR1 is SGHTA and CDR2 is FQGNSA in the germline V gene. V was pared by 5 bases and J by 3 bases, with 5 bases between. The CDR3: CASSENGNTIYF. CDR3 DNA: TGTGCCAGCAGCGAAAATGGAAACACCATATATTTT.

The CDR3: CASSLGPQALTDTQYF. The CDR3 DNA reads as TGCGCCAGCAGCTTGGGCCCTCAGGCCCTCACAGATACGCAGTATTTT. The chain recombines TRBV5-1 with TRBJ2-3, with D hard to call. The germline V gene has CDR1 SGHRS and CDR2 YFSETQ. V lost 0 bases and J lost 2, with 13 bases in between. The length of the CDR3 is 16 residues.

The chain uses TRBV7-6 and TRBJ2-5; D unclear. Trimming took off 1 base at V and 2 bases at J, with 8 bases between the two ends. The CDR3 is made up of 14 amino acids. Germline CDR1 and CDR2: SGHVS and FNYEAQ. The CDR3 loop reads CASSLGRDQETQYF. CDR3 bases: TGTGCCAGCAGCTTAGGGAGAGATCAAGAGACCCAGTACTTC.

This chain links TRBV6-1 with TRBJ1-1; the match to TRBD1 covers 8 bases. Germline-derived CDR1 and CDR2 are MNHNS and SASEGT. With 6 bases clipped from V and 5 bases from J, the junction kept 8 bases outside the gene matches. This CDR3 has 14 residues. The CDR3 sequence: CASSQGQGWTEAFF. CDR3 DNA: TGTGCCAGCAGCCAAGGACAGGGTTGGACTGAAGCTTTCTTT.

The chain combines TRBV7-9 with TRBJ2-7; D gene uncertain. Germline V lookup: CDR1 SEHNR, CDR2 FQNEAQ (reference sequence). V was cut by 4 bases and J by 0 bases, with 13 bases left in between. This CDR3 is built from 15 residues. The DNA of the CDR3 is TGTGCCAGCAGCTCAGTTGCGGCCTCCTCCTACGAGCAGTACTTC. Encoded protein: CASSSVAASSYEQYF.

This sequence joins TRBV7-2 and TRBJ2-7; 7 bases are shared with TRBD1. Germline V gene lookup returns CDR1 SGHTA and CDR2 FQGNSA. Germline trimming cut 0 bases from V and 4 bases from J; bases unmatched to any gene: 6. There are 15 residues in the CDR3. CDR3 in amino acids: CASSLATGAVYEQYF. The CDR3 DNA is TGTGCCAGCAGCTTAGCAACAGGGGCGGTATACGAGCAGTACTTC.

The J gene is TRBJ2-3, the V gene TRBV7-2, with a possible D match to TRBD2 (5 bases). V lost 5 bases and J lost 5, with 14 bases in between. The germline CDR1 and CDR2 sequences are SGHTA and FQGNSA. The CDR3 spans 14 residues. The CDR3 sequence: CASSRDPREDTQYF. DNA of the CDR3: TGTGCCAGCAGCCGAGACCCGAGGGAAGATACGCAGTATTTT.

The sample holds one count of this clone. The chain has TRBV2 and TRBJ2-5, with D tentatively TRBD1 (6 bases). The CDR3 runs 14 residues. Trimming pared 1 base from V and 2 bases from J, leaving 8 bases between. The germline CDR1 and CDR2 sequences are SNHLY and FYNNEI. This CDR3 is CASSEGTVQETQYF. The CDR3 DNA reads TGTGCCAGCAGTGAAGGGACAGTGCAAGAGACCCAGTACTTC.

This chain uses TRBV30 with TRBJ2-7; no clear D. V lost 0 bases, J lost 2 bases, and 11 bases lay in between. This CDR3 comprises 14 residues. From germline, CDR1 is GTSNPN and CDR2 SVGIG (reference sequence). The CDR3 bases are TGTGCCTGGAGTGTATCCATAGGCCCCTACGAGCAGTACTTC. Translated: CAWSVSIGPYEQYF.

Comment on this clone: The DNA is omitted, as the CDR3 cannot be located on it reliably, and the CDR3 follows TCRdb's listing. This chain joins TRBV19 and TRBJ2-2; TRBD1 reflects the table's D call only, with no check against the DNA. From its first to its last residue, the CDR3 has 16 amino acids. Germline CDR1 reads LNHDA; CDR2 reads SQIVND (reference sequence). The CDR3: CASSFGPGGSTGELFF.

This clone has a handful of counts. V and J are TRBV6-6 and TRBJ1-3; 8 nucleotides match TRBD1. CDR3 length equals 14 residues. Germline assignment: CDR1 MNHNY and CDR2 SVGAGI (reference sequence). Losses at the gene ends were 8 bases for V and 2 bases for J; bases not matched to a gene: 5. The CDR3 spells CASGDRGTGNTIYF. In nucleotides, the CDR3 is TGTGCCAGCGGCGACAGGGGTACTGGAAACACCATATATTTT.

The V call is TRBV9, the J call TRBJ2-5; D may be TRBD1 (5 bases). The V and J ends lost 4 bases and 0 bases respectively, with 10 bases between them. The CDR3 runs 14 residues. Germline CDR1 reads SGDLS; CDR2 reads YYNGEE. The CDR3 region is CASSRGANQETQYF. As DNA, the CDR3 is TGTGCCAGCAGCCGTGGGGCTAACCAAGAGACCCAGTACTTC.

This clone was counted once. This chain links TRBV19 with TRBJ1-2, with D unclear. Germline CDR1 reads LNHDA; CDR2 reads SQIVND (reference sequence). The CDR3 sequence is 13 residues long. Between the trimmed V and J ends, which lost 5 bases and 3 bases, there was a span of 10 bases. The CDR3 nucleotides read TGTGCCAGTAGTCCCCACGGGGACTATGGCTACACCTTC. Translation: CASSPHGDYGYTF.

The chain has TRBV19 and TRBJ1-1; D is ambiguous. This CDR3 comprises 15 residues. V was shortened by 6 bases and J by 0 bases, with 14 bases between the two germline ends. In germline, CDR1 is LNHDA, CDR2 SQIVND (reference sequence). CDR3 sequence: CASRPGPVMNTEAFF. The DNA of the CDR3 is TGTGCCAGTAGGCCCGGTCCAGTAATGAACACTGAAGCTTTCTTT.